These 2 T cell receptor beta chains were sequenced from one sample in a study of blood T cell repertoires in COVID-19. The table came from immunoSEQ multiplex PCR; TCRdb's copy has only in-frame clones and leaves some out. In the table there are 75,000 to 80,000 clones, about 87% of which are singletons. The sample was peripheral blood. These receptors came from a human donor in a cohort sampled during active COVID-19.

The rearrangement uses TRBV30 and TRBJ2-7, with TRBD2 as a possible D gene (6 bases). The CDR3 is 14 residues long. Deletions cut 2 bases from V and 1 base from J, with 12 bases between. The germline V gene has CDR1 GTSNPN and CDR2 SVGIG (reference sequence). The CDR3 spells CAWSRRAGSYEQYF. In DNA, the CDR3 is TGTGCCTGGAGTCGGAGGGCCGGATCCTACGAGCAGTACTTC.

This clone has more than one count but fewer than ten. The CDR3 region is CASSLDGSGYTF. DNA for the CDR3: TGTGCCAGCAGCTTGGATGGGAGCGGCTACACCTTC. The chain couples TRBV5-4 to TRBJ1-2; D is undetermined. Between the trimmed V and J ends, which lost 0 bases and 8 bases, there was a span of 8 bases. This CDR3 spans 12 amino acids. Germline V gene sequence: CDR1 SGHNT, CDR2 YYREEE (reference sequence).